The TCR beta chain under discussion was sequenced for a study of T-cell reconstitution after alpha-beta-depleted transplantation in children. This CDR3 region has 13 residues. Deletions cut 2 bases from V and 3 bases from J, with 8 bases between. CDR1 MNHEY and CDR2 SVGAGI come from the germline V gene. Unique molecular identifiers were used in preparing the TCRbeta library. One entry per CDR3 protein results from TCRdb running MiXCR on the PCR reads. The table has over 550,000 distinct CDR3 sequences, approximately 10% seen once. This sequence was found in a human donor who donated a stem cell graft to a child with acute myeloid leukemia. This sequence joins TRBV6-5 and TRBJ2-7; D call uncertain. Sequenced material: PBMCs from the stem cell graft donor, taken from the stem cell graft. The CDR3: CASSYRYNYEQYF. Here the CDR3 DNA reads TGTGCCAGCAGTTACAGGTACAACTACGAGCAGTACTTC.